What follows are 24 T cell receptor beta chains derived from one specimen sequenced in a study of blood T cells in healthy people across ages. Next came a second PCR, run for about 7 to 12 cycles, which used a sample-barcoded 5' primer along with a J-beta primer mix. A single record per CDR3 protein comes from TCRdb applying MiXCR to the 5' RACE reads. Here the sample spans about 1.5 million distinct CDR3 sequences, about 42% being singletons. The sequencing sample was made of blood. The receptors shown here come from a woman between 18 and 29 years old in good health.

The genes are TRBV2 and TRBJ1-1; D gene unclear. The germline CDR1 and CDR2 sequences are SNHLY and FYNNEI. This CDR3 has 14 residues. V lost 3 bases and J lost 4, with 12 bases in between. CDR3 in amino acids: CASSDEGMSTEAFF. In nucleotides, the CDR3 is TGTGCCAGCAGTGACGAGGGTATGAGCACTGAAGCTTTCTTT. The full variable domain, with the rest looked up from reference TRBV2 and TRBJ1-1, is EPEVTQTPSHQVTQMGQEVILRCVPISNHLYFYWYRQILGQKVEFLVSFYNNEISEKSEIFDDQFSVERPDGSNFTLKIRSTKLEDSAMYFCASSDEGMSTEAFFGQGTRLTVV.

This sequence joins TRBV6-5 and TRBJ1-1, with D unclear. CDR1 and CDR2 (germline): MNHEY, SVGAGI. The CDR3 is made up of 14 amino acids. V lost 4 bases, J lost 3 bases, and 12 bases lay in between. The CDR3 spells CASSSPGRYTEAFF. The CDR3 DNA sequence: TGTGCCAGCAGTTCTCCCGGACGGTACACTGAAGCTTTCTTT.

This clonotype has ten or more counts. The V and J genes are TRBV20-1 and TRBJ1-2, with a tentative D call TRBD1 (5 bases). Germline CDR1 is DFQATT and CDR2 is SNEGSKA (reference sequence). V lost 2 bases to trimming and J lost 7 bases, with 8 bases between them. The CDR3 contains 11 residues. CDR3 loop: CSARQGTGYTF. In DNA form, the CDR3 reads TGCAGTGCTAGACAGGGTACTGGCTACACCTTC.

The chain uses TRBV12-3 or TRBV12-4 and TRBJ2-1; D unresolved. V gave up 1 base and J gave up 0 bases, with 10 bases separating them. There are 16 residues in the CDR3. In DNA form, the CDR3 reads TGTGCCAGCAGTTTAGGATGGCATACCTCCTACAATGAGCAGTTCTTC. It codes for CASSLGWHTSYNEQFF.

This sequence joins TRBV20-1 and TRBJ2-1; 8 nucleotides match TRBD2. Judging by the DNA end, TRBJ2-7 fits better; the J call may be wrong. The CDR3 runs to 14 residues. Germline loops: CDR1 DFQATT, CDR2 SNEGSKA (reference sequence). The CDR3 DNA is TGCAGTGCTAGTGGCGGGGGGTTATACAATGAGCAGTACTTC. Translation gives CSASGGGLYNEQYF.

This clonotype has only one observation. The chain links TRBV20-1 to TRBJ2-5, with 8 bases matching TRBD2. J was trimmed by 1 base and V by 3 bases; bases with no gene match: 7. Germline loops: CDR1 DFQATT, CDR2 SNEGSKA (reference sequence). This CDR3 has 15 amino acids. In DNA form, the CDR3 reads TGCAGTGCTAGCGACCGCGGGGGGATCCAAGAGACCCAGTACTTC. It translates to CSASDRGGIQETQYF.

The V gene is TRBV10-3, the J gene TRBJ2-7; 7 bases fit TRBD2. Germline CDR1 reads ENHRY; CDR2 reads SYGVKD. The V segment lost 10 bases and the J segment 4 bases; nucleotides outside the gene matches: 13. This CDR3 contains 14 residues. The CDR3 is CAKDAALADYEQYF. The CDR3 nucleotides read TGTGCCAAGGACGCGGCGCTAGCGGATTACGAGCAGTACTTC.

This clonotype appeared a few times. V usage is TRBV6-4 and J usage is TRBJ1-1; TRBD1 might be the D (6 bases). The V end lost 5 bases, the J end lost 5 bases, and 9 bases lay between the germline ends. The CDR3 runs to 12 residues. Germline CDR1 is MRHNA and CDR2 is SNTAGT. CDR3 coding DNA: TGTGCCAGCAGTAAACAGGGAACTGAAGCTTTCTTT. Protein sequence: CASSKQGTEAFF.

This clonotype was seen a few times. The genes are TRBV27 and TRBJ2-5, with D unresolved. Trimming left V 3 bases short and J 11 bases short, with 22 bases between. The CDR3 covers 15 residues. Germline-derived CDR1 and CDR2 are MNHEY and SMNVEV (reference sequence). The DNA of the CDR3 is TGTGCCAGCAGTTTGACGGCAGGAAAGCACAATGAGCAGTACTTC. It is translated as CASSLTAGKHNEQYF.

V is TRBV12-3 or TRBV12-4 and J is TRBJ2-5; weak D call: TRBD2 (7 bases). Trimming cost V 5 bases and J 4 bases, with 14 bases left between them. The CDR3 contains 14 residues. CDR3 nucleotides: TGTGCCAGCAGTCCAACAGGGAGGGGAGAGACCCAGTACTTC. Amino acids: CASSPTGRGETQYF.

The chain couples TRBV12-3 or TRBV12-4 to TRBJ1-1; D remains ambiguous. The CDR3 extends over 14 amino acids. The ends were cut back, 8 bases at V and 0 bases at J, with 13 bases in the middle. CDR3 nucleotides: TGTGCCAGCCGTAGGGCAGCAATGAACACTGAAGCTTTCTTT. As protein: CASRRAAMNTEAFF.

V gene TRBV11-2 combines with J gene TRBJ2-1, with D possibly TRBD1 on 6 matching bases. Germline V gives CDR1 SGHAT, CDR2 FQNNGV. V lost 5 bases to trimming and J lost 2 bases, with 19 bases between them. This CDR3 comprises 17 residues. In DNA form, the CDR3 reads TGTGCCAGCAGCAGTATTCAGGGGAGAAGGGCCTACAATGAGCAGTTCTTC. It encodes CASSSIQGRRAYNEQFF.

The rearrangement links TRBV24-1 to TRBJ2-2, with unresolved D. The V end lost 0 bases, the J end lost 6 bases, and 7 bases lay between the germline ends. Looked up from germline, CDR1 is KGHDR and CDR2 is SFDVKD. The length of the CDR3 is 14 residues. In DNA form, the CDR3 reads TGTGCCACCAGTGATTTGGGGAAGGCCGGGGAGCTGTTTTTT. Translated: CATSDLGKAGELFF.

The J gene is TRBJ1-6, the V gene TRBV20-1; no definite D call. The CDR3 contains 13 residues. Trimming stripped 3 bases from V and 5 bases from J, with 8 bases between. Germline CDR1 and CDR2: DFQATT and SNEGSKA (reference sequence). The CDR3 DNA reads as TGCAGTGCTAGCGCAACTAATAATTCACCCCTCCACTTT. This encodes CSASATNNSPLHF.

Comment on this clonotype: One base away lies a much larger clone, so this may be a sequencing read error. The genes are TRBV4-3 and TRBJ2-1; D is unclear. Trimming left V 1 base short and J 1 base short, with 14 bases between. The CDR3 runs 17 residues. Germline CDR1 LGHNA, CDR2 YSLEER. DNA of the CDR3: TGCGCCAGCAGCCAAGTGTCGCAGAGTACATCCTACAATGAGCAGTTCTTC. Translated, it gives CASSQVSQSTSYNEQFF.

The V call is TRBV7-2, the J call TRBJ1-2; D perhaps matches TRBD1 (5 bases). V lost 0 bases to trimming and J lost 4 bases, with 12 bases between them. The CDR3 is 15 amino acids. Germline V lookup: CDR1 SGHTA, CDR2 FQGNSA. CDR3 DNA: TGTGCCAGCAGCTTAGCGTCAGGGCCGAGCTATGGCTACACCTTC. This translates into CASSLASGPSYGYTF.

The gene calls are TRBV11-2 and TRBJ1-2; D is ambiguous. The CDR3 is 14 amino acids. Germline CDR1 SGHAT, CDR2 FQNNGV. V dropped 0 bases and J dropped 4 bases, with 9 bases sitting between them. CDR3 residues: CASSLDPMTYGYTF. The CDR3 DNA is TGTGCCAGCAGCTTAGATCCAATGACCTATGGCTACACCTTC. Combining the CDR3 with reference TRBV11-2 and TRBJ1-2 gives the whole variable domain EAGVAQSPRYKIIEKRQSVAFWCNPISGHATLYWYQQILGQGPKLLIQFQNNGVVDDSQLPKDRFSAERLKGVDSTLKIQPAKLEDSAVYLCASSLDPMTYGYTFGSGTRLTVV.

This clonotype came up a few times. The CDR3 protein is CASSWVLAGYEQYF. CDR3 bases: TGCGCCAGCAGCTGGGTTCTAGCGGGCTACGAGCAGTACTTC. This chain connects TRBV5-1 to TRBJ2-7; 8 bases agree with TRBD2. With V trimmed by 3 bases and J by 3 bases, 5 bases remained unmatched. Germline CDR1 and CDR2: SGHRS and YFSETQ. CDR3 length equals 14 residues. Full variable domain (remainder filled in from reference TRBV5-1 and TRBJ2-7): KAGVTQTPRYLIKTRGQQVTLSCSPISGHRSVSWYQQTPGQGLQFLFEYFSETQRNKGNFPGRFSGRQFSNSRSEMNVSTLELGDSALYLCASSWVLAGYEQYFGPGTRLTVT.

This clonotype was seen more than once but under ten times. The CDR3 sequence is CASSMGDPREPQHF. CDR3 bases: TGTGCCAGCAGCATGGGGGATCCACGGGAGCCCCAGCATTTT. The V and J genes are TRBV28 and TRBJ1-5; maybe TRBD1 (5 bases). CDR3 length: 14 residues. The V and J ends lost 6 bases and 8 bases respectively, with 17 bases between them. Germline V gives CDR1 MDHEN, CDR2 SYDVKM.

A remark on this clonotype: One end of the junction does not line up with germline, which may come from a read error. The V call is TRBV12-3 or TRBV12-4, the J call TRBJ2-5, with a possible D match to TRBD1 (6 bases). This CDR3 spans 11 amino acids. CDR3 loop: CTSSSGQLKYF. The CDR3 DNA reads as TGTACCAGCAGTTCAGGACAGCTGAAGTACTTC.

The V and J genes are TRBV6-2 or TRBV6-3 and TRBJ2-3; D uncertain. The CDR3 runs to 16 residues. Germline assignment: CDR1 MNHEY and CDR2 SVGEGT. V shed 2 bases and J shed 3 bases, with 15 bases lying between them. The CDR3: CASSYRVTPRTDTQYF. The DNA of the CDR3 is TGTGCCAGCAGTTACAGGGTCACCCCACGGACAGATACGCAGTATTTT.

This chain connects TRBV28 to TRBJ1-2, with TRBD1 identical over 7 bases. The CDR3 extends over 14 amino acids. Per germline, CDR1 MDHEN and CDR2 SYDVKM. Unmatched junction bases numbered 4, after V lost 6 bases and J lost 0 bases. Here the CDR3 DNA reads TGTGCCAGCAGGCGGGACAGACCTAACTATGGCTACACCTTC. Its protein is CASRRDRPNYGYTF.

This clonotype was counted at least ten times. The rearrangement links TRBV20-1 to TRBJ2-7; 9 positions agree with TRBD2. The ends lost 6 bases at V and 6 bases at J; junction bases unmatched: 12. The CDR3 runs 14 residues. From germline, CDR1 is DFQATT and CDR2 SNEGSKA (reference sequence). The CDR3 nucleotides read TGCAGTGCCCAACTAGCGGGCATCGACGCCGAGCAGTACTTC. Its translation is CSAQLAGIDAEQYF.

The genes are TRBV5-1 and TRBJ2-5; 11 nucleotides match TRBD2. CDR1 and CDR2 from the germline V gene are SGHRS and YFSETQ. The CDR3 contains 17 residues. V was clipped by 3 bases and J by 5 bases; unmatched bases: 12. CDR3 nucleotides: TGCGCCAGCAGCTCCGGACTAGCGGGCCCCGAGAGGGAGACCCAGTACTTC. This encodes CASSSGLAGPERETQYF.